In its sample, the clone carrying this T cell receptor beta chain was seen once. Antigen: not known. Other DNA variants within this sample encode the same CDR3. The naive CD8 population came from CD45RO-negative cells selected for CCR7, without terminally differentiated effector memory CD45RA+ cells. Everyone who donated was a Caucasian adult who lived in Nashville, Tennessee. TCRdb's copy holds only in-frame clones and misses some; the assay was immunoSEQ multiplex PCR. The sample has about 2.2 million clones; 85% to 95% are singletons. The data were taken from a study of shared clonotypes between healthy human individuals. Study information: The study used three CD4 naive, three CD4 memory, two CD8 naive and one CD8 memory plate per donor.

Study-wide points: Naive subsets tended to show greater estimated richness than memory subsets. Large sequencing depth failed to make sorted-subset sequencing complete, rarefaction showed.

Looked up from germline, CDR1 is LNHNV and CDR2 is YYDKDF (reference sequence). The CDR3 runs to 13 residues. Trimming pared 0 bases from V and 8 bases from J, leaving 8 bases between. The material sequenced was naive CD8+ T cells from PBMCs. V gene TRBV15 combines with J gene TRBJ2-1, with D tentatively TRBD1 or TRBD2 (5 bases each). This clonotype was obtained from a man younger than 35 in good health. Some clones in this sample may be carry-over from other donors' samples. The DNA of the CDR3 is TGTGCCACCAGCAGAGATAGGGGAGATGAGCAGTTCTTC. It is translated as CATSRDRGDEQFF. Looking up the rest from reference TRBV15 and TRBJ2-1 gives the full variable domain: DAMVIQNPRYQVTQFGKPVTLSCSQTLNHNVMYWYQQKSSQAPKLLFHYYDKDFNNEADTPDNFQSRRPNTSFCFLDIRSPGLGDTAMYLCATSRDRGDEQFFGPGTRLTVL.